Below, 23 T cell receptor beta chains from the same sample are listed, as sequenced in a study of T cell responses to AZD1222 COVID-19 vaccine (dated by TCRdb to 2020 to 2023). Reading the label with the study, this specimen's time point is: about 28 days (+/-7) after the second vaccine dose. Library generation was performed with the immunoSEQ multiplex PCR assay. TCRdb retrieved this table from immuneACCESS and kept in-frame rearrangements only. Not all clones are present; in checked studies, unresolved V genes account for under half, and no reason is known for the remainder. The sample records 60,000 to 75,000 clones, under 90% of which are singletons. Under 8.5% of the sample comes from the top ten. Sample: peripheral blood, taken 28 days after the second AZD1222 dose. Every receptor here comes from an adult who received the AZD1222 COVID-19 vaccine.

The CDR3 loop reads CASRQGSRGYTF. The CDR3 DNA is TGTGCCAGCAGACAGGGGTCGCGTGGCTACACCTTC. The V call is TRBV6-4, the J call TRBJ1-2; 7 bases fit TRBD1. The CDR3 runs to 12 residues. The ends lost 6 bases at V and 7 bases at J; junction bases unmatched: 5. Germline CDR1 reads MRHNA; CDR2 reads SNTAGT.

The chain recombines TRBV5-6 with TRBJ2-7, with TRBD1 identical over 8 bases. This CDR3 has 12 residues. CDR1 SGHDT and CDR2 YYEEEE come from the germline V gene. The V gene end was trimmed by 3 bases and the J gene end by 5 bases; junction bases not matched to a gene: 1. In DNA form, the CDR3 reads TGTGCCAGCAGCTGGACAGGGAACGAGCAGTACTTC. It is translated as CASSWTGNEQYF.

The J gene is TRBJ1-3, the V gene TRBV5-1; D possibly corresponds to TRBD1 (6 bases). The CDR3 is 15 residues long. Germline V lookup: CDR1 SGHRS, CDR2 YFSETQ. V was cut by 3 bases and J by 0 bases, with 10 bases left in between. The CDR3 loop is CASSWTASSGNTIYF. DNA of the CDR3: TGCGCCAGCAGCTGGACAGCGAGCTCTGGAAACACCATATATTTT.

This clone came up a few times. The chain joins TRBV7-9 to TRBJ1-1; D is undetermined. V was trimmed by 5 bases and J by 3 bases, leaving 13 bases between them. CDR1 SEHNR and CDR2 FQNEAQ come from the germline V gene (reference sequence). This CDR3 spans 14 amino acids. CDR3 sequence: CASSRSGGDTEAFF. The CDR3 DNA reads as TGTGCCAGCAGCCGGTCCGGAGGAGACACTGAAGCTTTCTTT. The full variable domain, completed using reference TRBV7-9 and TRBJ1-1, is DTGVSQNPRHKITKRGQNVTFRCDPISEHNRLYWYRQTLGQGPEFLTYFQNEAQLEKSRLLSDRFSAERPKGSFSTLEIQRTEQGDSAMYLCASSRSGGDTEAFFGQGTRLTVV.

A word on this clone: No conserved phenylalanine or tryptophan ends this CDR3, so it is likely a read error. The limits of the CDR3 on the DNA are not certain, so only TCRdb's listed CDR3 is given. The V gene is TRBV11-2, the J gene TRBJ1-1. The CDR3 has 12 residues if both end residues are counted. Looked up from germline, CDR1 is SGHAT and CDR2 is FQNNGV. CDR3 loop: CASSLVGEGAAL.

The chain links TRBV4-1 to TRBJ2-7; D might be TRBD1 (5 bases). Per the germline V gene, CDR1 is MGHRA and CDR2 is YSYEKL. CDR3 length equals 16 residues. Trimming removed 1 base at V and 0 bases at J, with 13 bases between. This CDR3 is CASSQVVTGSSYEQYF. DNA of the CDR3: TGCGCCAGCAGCCAAGTTGTAACAGGCAGCTCCTACGAGCAGTACTTC.

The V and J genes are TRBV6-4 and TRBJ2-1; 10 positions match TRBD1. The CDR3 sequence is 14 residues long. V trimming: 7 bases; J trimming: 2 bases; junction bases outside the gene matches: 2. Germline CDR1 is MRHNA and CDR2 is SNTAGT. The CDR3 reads CASKGQGPYNEQFF. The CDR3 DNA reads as TGTGCCAGCAAGGGACAGGGGCCCTACAATGAGCAGTTCTTC.

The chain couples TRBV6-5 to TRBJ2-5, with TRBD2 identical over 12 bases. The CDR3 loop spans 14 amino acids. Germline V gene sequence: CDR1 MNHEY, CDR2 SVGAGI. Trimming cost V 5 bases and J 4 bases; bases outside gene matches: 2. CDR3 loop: CASSPGLAGETQYF. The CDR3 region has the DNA TGTGCCAGCAGTCCGGGACTAGCGGGAGAGACCCAGTACTTC.

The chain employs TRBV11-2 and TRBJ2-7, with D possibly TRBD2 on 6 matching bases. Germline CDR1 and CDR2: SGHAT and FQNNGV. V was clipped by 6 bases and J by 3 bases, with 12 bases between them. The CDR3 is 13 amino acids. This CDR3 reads CASSQGGIYEQYF. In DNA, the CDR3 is TGTGCCAGCAGTCAAGGCGGGATCTACGAGCAGTACTTC.

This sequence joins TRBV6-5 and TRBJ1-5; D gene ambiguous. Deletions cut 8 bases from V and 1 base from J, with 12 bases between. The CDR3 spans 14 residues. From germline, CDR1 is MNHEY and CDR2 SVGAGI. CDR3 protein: CASGQGYSNQPQHF. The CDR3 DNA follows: TGTGCCAGCGGGCAAGGGTACAGCAATCAGCCCCAGCATTTT.

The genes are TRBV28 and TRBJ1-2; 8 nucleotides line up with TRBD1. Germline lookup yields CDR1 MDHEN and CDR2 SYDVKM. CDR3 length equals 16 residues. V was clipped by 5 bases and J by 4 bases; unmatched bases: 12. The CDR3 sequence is CASSTSATGVSYGYTF. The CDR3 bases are TGTGCCAGCAGTACCAGCGCGACAGGGGTCAGCTATGGCTACACCTTC.

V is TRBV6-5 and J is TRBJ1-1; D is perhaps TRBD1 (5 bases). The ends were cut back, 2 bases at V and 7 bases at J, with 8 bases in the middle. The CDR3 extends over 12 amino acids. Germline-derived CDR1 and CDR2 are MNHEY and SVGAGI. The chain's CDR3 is CASSYDSSEAFF. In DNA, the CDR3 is TGTGCCAGCAGTTACGACAGTAGTGAAGCTTTCTTT.

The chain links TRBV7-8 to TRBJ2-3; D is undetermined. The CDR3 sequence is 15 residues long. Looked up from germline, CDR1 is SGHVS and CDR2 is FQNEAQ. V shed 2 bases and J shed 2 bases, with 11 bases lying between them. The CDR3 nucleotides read TGTGCCAGCAGCTTAAATGTCAGGTCCACAGATACGCAGTATTTT. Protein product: CASSLNVRSTDTQYF.

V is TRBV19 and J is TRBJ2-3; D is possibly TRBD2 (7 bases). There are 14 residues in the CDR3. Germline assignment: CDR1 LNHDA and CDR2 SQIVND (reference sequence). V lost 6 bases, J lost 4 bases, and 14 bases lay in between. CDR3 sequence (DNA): TGTGCCAGTAGCTGGGGGGGCGTCCCAGATACGCAGTATTTT. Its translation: CASSWGGVPDTQYF.

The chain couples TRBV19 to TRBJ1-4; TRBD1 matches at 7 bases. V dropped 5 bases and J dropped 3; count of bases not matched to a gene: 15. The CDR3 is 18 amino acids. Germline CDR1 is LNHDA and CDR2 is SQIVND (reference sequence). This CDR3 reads CASSQGDSSFVANEKLFF. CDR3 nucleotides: TGTGCCAGTAGTCAGGGGGACAGCAGTTTTGTTGCTAATGAAAAACTGTTTTTT. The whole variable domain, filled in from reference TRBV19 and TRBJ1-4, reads DGGITQSPKYLFRKEGQNVTLSCEQNLNHDAMYWYRQDPGQGLRLIYYSQIVNDFQKGDIAEGYSVSREKKESFPLTVTSAQKNPTAFYLCASSQGDSSFVANEKLFFGSGTQLSVL.

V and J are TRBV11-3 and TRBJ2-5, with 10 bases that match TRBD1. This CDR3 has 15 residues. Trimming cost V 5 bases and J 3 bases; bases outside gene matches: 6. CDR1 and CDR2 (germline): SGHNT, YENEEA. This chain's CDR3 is CASSPGTGEEETQYF. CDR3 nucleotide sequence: TGTGCCAGCAGCCCAGGGACAGGGGAAGAAGAGACCCAGTACTTC.

The CDR3 protein is CASSPDSDQPQHF. DNA of the CDR3: TGTGCCAGCAGCCCTGACAGTGATCAGCCCCAGCATTTT. The chain joins TRBV7-2 to TRBJ1-5; the D gene is possibly TRBD1 (5 bases). The length of the CDR3 is 13 residues. The germline V gene has CDR1 SGHTA and CDR2 FQGNSA. V lost 5 bases and J 5 bases, leaving 10 bases between the germline ends.

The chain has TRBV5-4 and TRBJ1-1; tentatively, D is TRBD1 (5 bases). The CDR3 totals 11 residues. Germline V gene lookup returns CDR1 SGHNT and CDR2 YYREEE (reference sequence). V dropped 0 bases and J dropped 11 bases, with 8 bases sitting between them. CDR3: CASSLEGRAFF. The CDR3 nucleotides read TGTGCCAGCAGCTTGGAGGGGAGGGCTTTCTTT.

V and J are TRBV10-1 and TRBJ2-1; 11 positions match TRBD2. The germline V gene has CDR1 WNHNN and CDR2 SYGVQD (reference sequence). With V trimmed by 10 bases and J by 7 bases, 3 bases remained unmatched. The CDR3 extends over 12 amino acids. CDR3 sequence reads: CATSGGRNEQFF. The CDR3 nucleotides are TGCGCCACTAGCGGGGGGAGGAATGAGCAGTTCTTC.

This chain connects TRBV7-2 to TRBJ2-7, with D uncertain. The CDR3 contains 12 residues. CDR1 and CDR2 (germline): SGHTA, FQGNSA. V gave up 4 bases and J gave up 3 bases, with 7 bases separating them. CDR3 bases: TGTGCCAGCAGCTCGCCCAGCTACGAGCAGTACTTC. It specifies CASSSPSYEQYF.

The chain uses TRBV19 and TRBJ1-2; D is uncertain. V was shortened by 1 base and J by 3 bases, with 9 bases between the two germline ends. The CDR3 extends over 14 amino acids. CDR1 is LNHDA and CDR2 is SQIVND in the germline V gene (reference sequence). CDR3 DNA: TGTGCCAGTAGTATAGTTGGGGTTGACTATGGCTACACCTTC. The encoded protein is CASSIVGVDYGYTF.

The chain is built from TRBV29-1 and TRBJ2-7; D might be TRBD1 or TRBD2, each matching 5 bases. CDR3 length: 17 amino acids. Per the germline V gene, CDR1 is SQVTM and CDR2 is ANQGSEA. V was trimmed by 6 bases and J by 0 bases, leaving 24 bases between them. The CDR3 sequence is CSVESWDGPTSSYEQYF. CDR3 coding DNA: TGCAGCGTCGAGTCATGGGACGGCCCGACGAGCTCCTACGAGCAGTACTTC.

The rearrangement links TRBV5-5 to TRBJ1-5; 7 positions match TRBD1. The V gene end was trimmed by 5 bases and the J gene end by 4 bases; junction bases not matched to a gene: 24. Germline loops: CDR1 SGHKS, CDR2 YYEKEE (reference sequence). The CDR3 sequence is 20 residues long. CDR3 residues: CASSLERTGALSPRNQPQHF. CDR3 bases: TGTGCCAGCAGTCTCGAAAGGACAGGCGCACTATCGCCACGAAATCAGCCCCAGCATTTT.